The 5 T cell receptor beta chains presented below share a single source sample, sequenced in a study of blood T cell repertoires in COVID-19. TCRdb's copy holds only in-frame clones and misses some; the assay was immunoSEQ multiplex PCR. The sample yields roughly 350,000 clones, 85% seen once. The sequenced sample was peripheral blood. All receptors derive from a woman under 30 with acute or convalescent COVID-19.

The gene calls are TRBV10-3 and TRBJ2-1; tentative D call: TRBD2 (5 bases). This CDR3 comprises 16 residues. Germline CDR1 and CDR2: ENHRY and SYGVKD. The V gene lost 0 bases and the J gene lost 7 bases, with 16 bases spanning the gap. In DNA, the CDR3 is TGTGCCATCAGTGAGTCAGGAGCGGACTTGGGGAATGAGCAGTTCTTC. It codes for CAISESGADLGNEQFF.

The V and J genes are TRBV19 and TRBJ1-1; TRBD1 agrees at 8 bases. Germline V gene sequence: CDR1 LNHDA, CDR2 SQIVND (reference sequence). Unmatched junction bases numbered 2, after V lost 0 bases and J lost 5 bases. The CDR3 extends over 14 amino acids. The CDR3: CASSIEDRGTEAFF. In DNA form, the CDR3 reads TGTGCCAGTAGTATAGAAGACAGGGGTACTGAAGCTTTCTTT.

This chain uses TRBV20-1 with TRBJ1-1; D unclear. This CDR3 is built from 11 residues. Germline-derived CDR1 and CDR2 are DFQATT and SNEGSKA (reference sequence). V lost 5 bases and J 7 bases, leaving 11 bases between the germline ends. The CDR3 DNA sequence: TGCAGTGCTGCTAGACGCAATGAAGCTTTCTTT. This translates into CSAARRNEAFF.

The gene calls are TRBV5-6 and TRBJ2-1, with 7 bases aligning to TRBD1. Germline V CDR1 and CDR2: SGHDT, YYEEEE. The CDR3 is 13 residues long. With 1 base clipped from V and 7 bases from J, the junction kept 2 bases outside the gene matches. CDR3 nucleotides: TGTGCCAGCAGCTTGAGGGGGCGGAATGAGCAGTTCTTC. Its protein is CASSLRGRNEQFF.

The V gene is TRBV27, the J gene TRBJ2-6; the match to TRBD1 covers 7 bases. Germline CDR1 MNHEY, CDR2 SMNVEV (reference sequence). J was trimmed by 0 bases and V by 5 bases; bases with no gene match: 4. This CDR3 is built from 16 residues. DNA of the CDR3: TGTGCCAGCAGTCAGGGGGTAAGCTCTGGGGCCAACGTCCTGACTTTC. It specifies CASSQGVSSGANVLTF.